The rows below give T cell receptor beta chains drawn from one sample of a study of PD-1 blockade in classical Hodgkin lymphoma. Here immunoSEQ multiplex PCR was the method, and the copy in TCRdb shows in-frame clones only, minus some. The sample has approximately 24,000 clones, just over 85% seen once. The specimen comprised peripheral blood mononuclear cells (PBMCs), sampled at baseline. Receptors originate from a human donor with classical Hodgkin lymphoma. CDR3s include the opening cysteine and the closing phenylalanine or tryptophan. A D gene is named only where the DNA matches it firmly. Size is stated for part of the rows, as once, few or many counts, or as a class when the clone is expanded.

d_call j_call v_call clone_size cdr3_length cdr3_nt cdr3_aa
TRBD2 TRBJ2-5 TRBV5-1 . 15 TGCGCCAGCAGCTTGACGACTAGCGGGCAAGAGACCCAGTACTTC CASSLTTSGQETQYF
. TRBJ2-5 TRBV6-1 . 13 TGTGCCAGCAGTCGTAGTAACCAAGAGACCCAGTACTTC CASSRSNQETQYF
. TRBJ1-1 TRBV7-9 . 13 TGTGCCAGCAGCTTGGAGGGGACCACTGAAGCTTTCTTT CASSLEGTTEAFF
TRBD2 TRBJ2-3 TRBV5-1 . 17 TGCGCCAGCAGCTTCCCCGGGACTAGCGGATCCACAGATACGCAGTATTTT CASSFPGTSGSTDTQYF
. TRBJ2-5 TRBV7-9 once 15 TGTGCCAGCAGCATAGGATCCGGTTCAGGAGAGACCCAGTACTTC CASSIGSGSGETQYF
. TRBJ1-6 TRBV5-4 . 14 TGTGCCAGCAGCTTGAAGGGCATTGATTCACCCCTCCACTTT CASSLKGIDSPLHF
. TRBJ2-2 TRBV27 . 15 TGTGCCAGCAGTTACACGGATACGAACACCGGGGAGCTGTTTTTT CASSYTDTNTGELFF
TRBD1 TRBJ2-1 TRBV5-4 . 16 TGTGCCAGCAGCAAGGGACAGGGGGCCTCGGACAATGAGCAGTTCTTC CASSKGQGASDNEQFF
. TRBJ1-5 TRBV2 . 12 TGTGCCAGCAAGGGATCCAATCAGCCCCAGCATTTT CASKGSNQPQHF
. TRBJ2-7 TRBV5-5 . 14 TGTGCCAGCAGCCCTGGGACGGGAAGCTACGAGCAGTACTTC CASSPGTGSYEQYF
. TRBJ2-6 TRBV5-1 . 13 TGCGCCAGCAGCCCCTTTGGGGCCAACGTCCTGACTTTC CASSPFGANVLTF
. TRBJ2-1 TRBV19 . 13 TGTGCCAGTAGTAGGGACGGTCAGGATGAGCAGTTCTTC CASSRDGQDEQFF
TRBD2 TRBJ2-5 TRBV7-9 . 17 TGTGCCAGCAGCATCCCCGGGACTAGCGATCACCAAGAGACCCAGTACTTC CASSIPGTSDHQETQYF
. TRBJ2-1 TRBV19 . 13 TGTGCCAGTGCCTTTAAGGGATACAATGAGCAGTTCTTC CASAFKGYNEQFF
TRBD1 TRBJ1-1 TRBV29-1 . 13 TGCAGCGTTGGGGACAGGTATCTCCGGGGTGCTTTCTTT CSVGDRYLRGAFF
TRBD2 TRBJ2-7 TRBV14 . 15 TGTGCCAGCAGCCAACACGCGGGGGATGGCTACGAGCAGTACTTC CASSQHAGDGYEQYF
TRBD2 TRBJ2-7 TRBV5-1 . 15 TGCGCCAGCAGCTATCTAGCGGGGGATAGTTACGAGCAGTACTTC CASSYLAGDSYEQYF
. TRBJ2-5 TRBV27 . 16 TGTGCCAGCAGAAAACAGGATTTTTATAGCCAAGAGACCCAGTACTTC CASRKQDFYSQETQYF
TRBD1 TRBJ2-7 TRBV28 . 16 TGTGCCAGCAGTTTAAGGGGGACAGGGGGCAACTACGAGCAGTACTTC CASSLRGTGGNYEQYF
. TRBJ1-1 TRBV27 . 14 TGTGCCAGCAGTTTAGAGGGTGGGAACACTGAAGCTTTCTTT CASSLEGGNTEAFF
. TRBJ2-3 TRBV7-9 . 15 TGTGCCAGCAGCCACTATGGGGGGTCAACAGATACGCAGTATTTT CASSHYGGSTDTQYF
. TRBJ2-1 TRBV7-9 . 15 TGTGCCAGCAGCGCCGAAAGACTCTTCTACAATGAGCAGTTCTTC CASSAERLFYNEQFF
TRBD2 TRBJ2-2 TRBV6-6 once 15 TGTGCCAGCAGTACTAGCGGGGGGCCTATCGGGGAGCTGTTTTTT CASSTSGGPIGELFF
. TRBJ2-2 TRBV4-2 . 14 TGTGCCAGCAGCCAAGATGATGCGGGCGGGGAGCTGTTTTTT CASSQDDAGGELFF
. TRBJ2-7 TRBV5-1 . 12 TGCGCCAGCAGCTTGGGCATTCACGAGCAGTACTTC CASSLGIHEQYF
. TRBJ2-1 TRBV6-5 . 14 TGTGCCACCCAACAGGGCGAGACCTACAATGAGCAGTTCTTC CATQQGETYNEQFF
. TRBJ2-6 TRBV29-1 . 11 TGCAGCGTTTCTGGGGCCAACGTCCTGACTTTC CSVSGANVLTF
. TRBJ2-2 TRBV5-1 . 13 TGCGCCAGCAGCTCCCAGTATACCGGGGAGCTGTTTTTT CASSSQYTGELFF
TRBD2 TRBJ2-1 TRBV7-2 . 16 TGTGCCAGCAGATCCACCGGGACTAGCACCCGATGGGAGCAGTTCTTC CASRSTGTSTRWEQFF
TRBD1 TRBJ1-6 TRBV7-9 . 15 TGTGCCAGCGGGGCGGGACAGTCCTATAATTCACCCCTCCACTTT CASGAGQSYNSPLHF
. TRBJ2-2 TRBV5-1 . 14 TGCGCCAGCAGCTTGGAGCCGAACACCGGGGAGCTGTTTTTT CASSLEPNTGELFF